This T cell receptor beta chain was recovered during a study of blood T cell repertoires in COVID-19. Per germline, CDR1 SNHLY and CDR2 FYNNEI. V lost 7 bases and J lost 4; bases outside the gene matches: 9. The CDR3 sequence is 15 residues long. Original methodology: Amplification of reference gene primers provided the estimated nucleated cell counts. Clones were sequenced by immunoSEQ multiplex PCR, and TCRdb holds only the in-frame ones, with some missing. Clone size and the V and J calls come from that table; the DNA yielded D and trimming. The sample includes about 170,000 clones, about 88% of them seen just once.

Sequenced input: peripheral blood. The rearrangement links TRBV2 to TRBJ1-2, with TRBD1 identical over 10 bases. The source is a woman aged 80 or over with COVID-19, enrolled during active disease. The CDR3 protein is CASTLDRGHGYGYTF. The CDR3 nucleotides are TGTGCCAGCACCCTTGACAGGGGGCACGGCTATGGCTACACCTTC.